This TCR beta chain comes out of a study of T cell responses to AZD1222 COVID-19 vaccine. Study at large: Pooling covered second doses at about 4 or about 12 weeks. The study, taken as a whole, reports: There were vaccine-associated CD4 TCRs across spike, dominant at 160-218 and 743-854. Females outnumbered males among donors, who were mostly white British; clonal diversity was possibly underestimated. Among AZD1222 vaccinees, only five or six were seropositive at baseline.

Using immunoSEQ multiplex PCR, the repertoire was profiled, and TCRdb retains in-frame clones only, with some absent. Of about 150,000 clones listed, under 95% are singletons. Turning to this clone: The antigen remains unidentified.

V was shortened by 0 bases and J by 6 bases, with 9 bases between the two germline ends. Germline V CDR1 and CDR2: LGHDT, YNNKEL (reference sequence). The CDR3 length is 13 residues. The rearrangement joins TRBV3-1 (or the pseudogene TRBV3-2) to TRBJ2-7; a possible D gene is TRBD1 (6 bases). Material: peripheral blood, obtained on day 0 of AZD1222 vaccination. The sequence was obtained from an adult in good health. The CDR3 sequence is CASSQDEGVEQYF. Here the CDR3 DNA reads TGTGCCAGCAGCCAAGATGAGGGGGTCGAGCAGTACTTC.